What follows describes a single T cell receptor (beta chain). Trimming took 0 bases from V and 6 from J, leaving 17 bases between them. The germline gives CDR1 SGHDN, CDR2 FVKESK. CDR3 length equals 17 residues. Assignment of participants to cohorts was predicated upon participant-reported clinical history. This entry belongs to a study of blood T cell repertoires in COVID-19. Methods used by the authors: Reference gene primer amplification gave nucleated cell count estimates. The table came from immunoSEQ multiplex PCR; TCRdb's copy has only in-frame clones and leaves some out. V and J calls and clone size are those listed in that table; D and trimming were worked out from the DNA. The profile shows some 220,000 clones, 86% of them singletons.

The gene calls are TRBV14 and TRBJ1-4; D gene ambiguous. The TCR originated in a woman in her thirties or forties with acute COVID-19. Sequenced: PBMCs or T cells enriched from blood (not recorded which). The CDR3 coding sequence is TGTGCCAGCAGCCAAGAGAGTTGGCCTTTGGCGGATGAAAAACTGTTTTTT. Encoded protein: CASSQESWPLADEKLFF.